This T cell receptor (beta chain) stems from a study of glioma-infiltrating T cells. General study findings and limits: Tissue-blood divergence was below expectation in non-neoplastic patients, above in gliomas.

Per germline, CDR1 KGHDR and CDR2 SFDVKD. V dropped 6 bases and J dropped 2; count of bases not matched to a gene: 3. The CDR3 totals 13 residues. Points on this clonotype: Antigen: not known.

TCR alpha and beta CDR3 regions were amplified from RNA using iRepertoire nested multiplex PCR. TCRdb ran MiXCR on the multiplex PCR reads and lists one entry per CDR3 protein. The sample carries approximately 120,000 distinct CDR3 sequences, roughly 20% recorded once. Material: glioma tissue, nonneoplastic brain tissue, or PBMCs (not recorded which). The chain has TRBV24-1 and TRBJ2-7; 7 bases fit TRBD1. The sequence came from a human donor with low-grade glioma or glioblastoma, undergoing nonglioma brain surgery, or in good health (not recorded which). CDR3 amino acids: CATSKGATYEQYF. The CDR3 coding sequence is TGTGCCACCAGTAAGGGGGCGACCTACGAGCAGTACTTC.